Below, one T cell receptor (beta chain) is given with its context. These data are taken from a study of blood T cell repertoires in COVID-19. Study background: Material from acute and convalescent COVID-19 was sourced from the United States, Italy and Spain. T cells, B-cell-depleted T cells, or PBMCs supplied cDNA or gDNA.

The CDR3 has 14 residues. V shed 4 bases, J shed 5 bases, and the junction held 5 bases outside the gene matches. Germline CDR1 reads SGHKS; CDR2 reads YYEKEE (reference sequence). As handled by the study authors: Counts of nucleated cells, estimated from reference gene primer amplification, were obtained. Data came from immunoSEQ multiplex PCR; TCRdb stores just in-frame clones and leaves some out. The V and J calls and clone size come from that table; D and trimming were worked out from the DNA. The data hold 250,000 to 350,000 clones, with roughly 88% observed a single time. This receptor was taken from a woman between 25 and 40 years old who had recovered from COVID-19. The chain couples TRBV5-5 to TRBJ2-5; TRBD1 matches 10 bases. Sequencing was done on a sample of peripheral blood. CDR3 sequence (DNA): TGTGCCAGCAGCGACCCGGGACAGGGGGAGACCCAGTACTTC. This translates into CASSDPGQGETQYF. The full variable domain, with the rest looked up from reference TRBV5-5 and TRBJ2-5, is DAGVTQSPTHLIKTRGQQVTLRCSPISGHKSVSWYQQVLGQGPQFIFQYYEKEERGRGNFPDRFSARQFPNYSSELNVNALLLGDSALYLCASSDPGQGETQYFGPGTRLLVL.